The rows below give T cell receptor beta chains drawn from one sample of a study of CD8 T cells in ankylosing spondylitis. TCRdb re-derived calls from the 5' RACE reads in MiXCR, one entry per CDR3 protein. This sample has a few hundred thousand distinct CDR3 sequences, with approximately 8% found just once. Sequencing input: blood, either unsorted or a sorted T cell fraction (not recorded which). These receptors originate from a male donor with ankylosing spondylitis. Both conserved end residues are part of each CDR3. Each record gives: clone size, J gene, V gene, CDR3 protein. Clone size is given for some rows only: seen once, a few or many times, or a class if the clone is expanded.

clone_size: few; j_call: TRBJ2-7; v_call: TRBV3-1; cdr3_aa: CASSQALGHLYEQYF
clone_size: many; j_call: TRBJ2-1; v_call: TRBV5-1; cdr3_aa: CASSLEPGQQRANEQFF
clone_size: NA; j_call: TRBJ1-2; v_call: TRBV20-1; cdr3_aa: CSARDRVRGEGKNGYTF
clone_size: NA; j_call: TRBJ1-5; v_call: TRBV20-1; cdr3_aa: CSASATTGGNQPQHF
clone_size: many; j_call: TRBJ1-1; v_call: TRBV6-1; cdr3_aa: CASSLRQGGTEAFF
clone_size: few; j_call: TRBJ2-1; v_call: TRBV5-1; cdr3_aa: CASRVGPPNEQFF
clone_size: many; j_call: TRBJ1-2; v_call: TRBV9; cdr3_aa: CASSVGGDYGYTF
clone_size: NA; j_call: TRBJ2-7; v_call: TRBV21-1; cdr3_aa: CASSTRTGPNSYEQYF
clone_size: many; j_call: TRBJ2-7; v_call: TRBV27; cdr3_aa: CASSLRASGSTYEQYF
clone_size: NA; j_call: TRBJ2-1; v_call: TRBV2; cdr3_aa: CASSGDGPYNEQFF
clone_size: many; j_call: TRBJ2-5; v_call: TRBV5-5; cdr3_aa: CASSLGPQETQYF
clone_size: NA; j_call: TRBJ2-7; v_call: TRBV2; cdr3_aa: CATQGISTPQKREQYF
clone_size: few; j_call: TRBJ2-2; v_call: TRBV24-1; cdr3_aa: CATSDFRGELFF
clone_size: many; j_call: TRBJ2-5; v_call: TRBV5-4; cdr3_aa: CASQPRTSMETQYF
clone_size: many; j_call: TRBJ2-7; v_call: TRBV11-1; cdr3_aa: CASSLGLAGESSGYEQYF
clone_size: NA; j_call: TRBJ1-1; v_call: TRBV5-1; cdr3_aa: CASSFDSPRNTEAFF
clone_size: NA; j_call: TRBJ2-3; v_call: TRBV24-1; cdr3_aa: CATSDHLAGPTDTQYF
clone_size: many; j_call: TRBJ1-5; v_call: TRBV12-3/TRBV12-4; cdr3_aa: CASSPGGGPSNQPQHF
clone_size: NA; j_call: TRBJ1-4; v_call: TRBV5-1; cdr3_aa: CASSLAGAQQGEKLFF
clone_size: many; j_call: TRBJ2-1; v_call: TRBV5-1; cdr3_aa: CASSYRPLAKNEQFF
clone_size: once; j_call: TRBJ1-5; v_call: TRBV12-3/TRBV12-4; cdr3_aa: CAITPGGGIHSNQPQHF
clone_size: NA; j_call: TRBJ1-4; v_call: TRBV10-3; cdr3_aa: CAIRSEEDEKLFF
clone_size: NA; j_call: TRBJ2-7; v_call: TRBV9; cdr3_aa: CASSVGHSSYEQYF
clone_size: NA; j_call: TRBJ1-4; v_call: TRBV27; cdr3_aa: CASSWDSVASNEKLFF
clone_size: few; j_call: TRBJ1-1; v_call: TRBV20-1; cdr3_aa: CSARDRQALAEAFF
clone_size: NA; j_call: TRBJ2-7; v_call: TRBV7-2; cdr3_aa: CASSLSTGLDSYEQYF
clone_size: many; j_call: TRBJ1-1; v_call: TRBV30; cdr3_aa: CAWSVRPQLEAFF
clone_size: NA; j_call: TRBJ2-7; v_call: TRBV4-1; cdr3_aa: CASSQGRDEQYF
clone_size: NA; j_call: TRBJ2-7; v_call: TRBV5-1; cdr3_aa: CASSPQTGPYEQYF
clone_size: few; j_call: TRBJ1-5; v_call: TRBV5-1; cdr3_aa: CASSYGTGNQPQHF
clone_size: few; j_call: TRBJ1-3; v_call: TRBV12-3/TRBV12-4; cdr3_aa: CASSLQGVAGNTIYF
clone_size: NA; j_call: TRBJ2-1; v_call: TRBV5-1; cdr3_aa: CASSRAGGVEQFF
clone_size: many; j_call: TRBJ2-1; v_call: TRBV15; cdr3_aa: CATSRILSGRAGNEQFF
clone_size: NA; j_call: TRBJ2-7; v_call: TRBV2; cdr3_aa: CASSEATGNFYEQYF
clone_size: few; j_call: TRBJ1-1; v_call: TRBV5-1; cdr3_aa: CASSPGQGLNTEAFF
clone_size: NA; j_call: TRBJ2-7; v_call: TRBV2; cdr3_aa: CASTTNADSYEQYF
clone_size: few; j_call: TRBJ2-6; v_call: TRBV14; cdr3_aa: CASSPGTGWGANVLTF
clone_size: few; j_call: TRBJ2-3; v_call: TRBV6-1; cdr3_aa: CASRVGGTFSTDTQYF
clone_size: few; j_call: TRBJ2-7; v_call: TRBV29-1; cdr3_aa: CSVRKMAGGLGYEQYF
clone_size: NA; j_call: TRBJ2-7; v_call: TRBV3-1; cdr3_aa: CASSQAAGVYEQYF